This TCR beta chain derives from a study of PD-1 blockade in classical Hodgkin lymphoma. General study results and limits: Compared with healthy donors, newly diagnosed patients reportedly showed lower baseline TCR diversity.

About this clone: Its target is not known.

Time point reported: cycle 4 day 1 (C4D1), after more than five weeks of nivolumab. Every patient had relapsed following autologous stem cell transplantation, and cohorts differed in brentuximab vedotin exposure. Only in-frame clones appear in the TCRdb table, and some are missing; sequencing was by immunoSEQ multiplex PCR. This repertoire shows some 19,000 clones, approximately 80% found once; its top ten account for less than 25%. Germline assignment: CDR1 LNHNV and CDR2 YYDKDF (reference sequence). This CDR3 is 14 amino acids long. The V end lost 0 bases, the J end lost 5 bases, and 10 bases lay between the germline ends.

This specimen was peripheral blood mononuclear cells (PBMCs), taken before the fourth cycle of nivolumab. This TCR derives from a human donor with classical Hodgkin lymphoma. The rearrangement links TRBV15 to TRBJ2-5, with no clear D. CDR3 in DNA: TGTGCCACCAGCAGAGATGCGTCTGTGGAGACCCAGTACTTC. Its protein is CATSRDASVETQYF.